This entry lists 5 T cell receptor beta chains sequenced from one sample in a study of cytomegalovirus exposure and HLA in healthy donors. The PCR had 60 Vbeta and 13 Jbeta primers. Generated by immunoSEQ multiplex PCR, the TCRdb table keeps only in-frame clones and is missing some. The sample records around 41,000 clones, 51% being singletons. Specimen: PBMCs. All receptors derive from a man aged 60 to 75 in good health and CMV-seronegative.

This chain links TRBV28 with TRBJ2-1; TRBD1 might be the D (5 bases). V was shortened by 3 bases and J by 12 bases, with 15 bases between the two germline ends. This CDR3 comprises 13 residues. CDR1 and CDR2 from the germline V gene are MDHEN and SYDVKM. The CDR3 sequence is CASSFRRGIAQFF. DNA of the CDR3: TGTGCCAGCAGTTTCCGTAGGGGAATTGCGCAGTTCTTC.

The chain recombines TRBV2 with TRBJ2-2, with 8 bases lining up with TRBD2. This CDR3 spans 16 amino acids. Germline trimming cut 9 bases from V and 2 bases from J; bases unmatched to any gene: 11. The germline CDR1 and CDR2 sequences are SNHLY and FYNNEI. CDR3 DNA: TGTGCCAGAGAGGTTTTAGCGGGACAAAACACCGGGGAGCTGTTTTTT. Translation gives CAREVLAGQNTGELFF.

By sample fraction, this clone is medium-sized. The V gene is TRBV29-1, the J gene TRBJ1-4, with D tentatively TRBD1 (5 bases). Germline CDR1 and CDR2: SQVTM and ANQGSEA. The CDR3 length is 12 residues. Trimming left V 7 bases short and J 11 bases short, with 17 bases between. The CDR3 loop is CSGQTGEDKLFF. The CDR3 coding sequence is TGCAGCGGTCAAACAGGCGAGGATAAACTGTTTTTT.

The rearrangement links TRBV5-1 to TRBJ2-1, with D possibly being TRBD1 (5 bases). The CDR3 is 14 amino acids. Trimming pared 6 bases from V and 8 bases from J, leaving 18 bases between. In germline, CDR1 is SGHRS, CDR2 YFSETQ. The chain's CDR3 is CASTDSSQGDEQFF. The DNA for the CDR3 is TGCGCCAGCACCGACAGCTCCCAAGGGGATGAGCAGTTCTTC.

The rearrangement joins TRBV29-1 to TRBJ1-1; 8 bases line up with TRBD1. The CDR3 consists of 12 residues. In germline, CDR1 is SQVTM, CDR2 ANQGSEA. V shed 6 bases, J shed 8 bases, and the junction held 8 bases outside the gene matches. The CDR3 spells CSVIRTGSEAFF. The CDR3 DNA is TGCAGCGTAATCAGGACAGGGAGCGAAGCTTTCTTT.